A single T cell receptor (beta chain) is shown here with its context. The sample originates from a study of patients and donors after allogeneic stem cell transplantation. CDR3 length equals 16 residues. V lost 3 bases and J lost 7; bases outside the gene matches: 6. Looked up from germline, CDR1 is SGDLS and CDR2 is YYNGEE. TCRdb reprocessed the RT-PCR reads with MiXCR, giving one entry per CDR3 protein. The sample has roughly 190,000 distinct CDR3 sequences; around two fifths are singletons. This chain uses TRBV9 with TRBJ2-1; 14 bases match TRBD2. Sequences were obtained from blood, either unsorted or a sorted T cell fraction (not recorded which). The source is a human donor who was either an allogeneic HSCT recipient or a stem cell or donor lymphocyte infusion donor (not recorded which). It is not recorded whose cells these are; they may come from a transplant donor. CDR3 loop: CASSGEGLAGENEQFF. In nucleotides, the CDR3 is TGTGCCAGCAGCGGAGAGGGACTAGCGGGAGAGAATGAGCAGTTCTTC. The full variable domain, completed using reference TRBV9 and TRBJ2-1, is DSGVTQTPKHLITATGQRVTLRCSPRSGDLSVYWYQQSLDQGLQFLIQYYNGEERAKGNILERFSAQQFPDLHSELNLSSLELGDSALYFCASSGEGLAGENEQFFGPGTRLTVL.